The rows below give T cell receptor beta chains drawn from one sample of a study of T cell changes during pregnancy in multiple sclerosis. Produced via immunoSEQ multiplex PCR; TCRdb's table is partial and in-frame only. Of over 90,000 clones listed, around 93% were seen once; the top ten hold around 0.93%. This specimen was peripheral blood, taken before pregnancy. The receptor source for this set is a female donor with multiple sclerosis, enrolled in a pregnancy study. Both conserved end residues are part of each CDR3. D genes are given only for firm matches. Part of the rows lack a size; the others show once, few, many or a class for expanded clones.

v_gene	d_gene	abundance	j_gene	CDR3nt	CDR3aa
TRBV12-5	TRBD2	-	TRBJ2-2	TGTGCTAGTGGTCCCCTGGGAGTAGCGGGGAACACCGGGGAGCTGTTTTTT	CASGPLGVAGNTGELFF
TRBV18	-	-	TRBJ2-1	TGTGCCAGCTCACCACAGAGCGGGTACTACAATGAGCAGTTCTTC	CASSPQSGYYNEQFF
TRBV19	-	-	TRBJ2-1	TGTGCCAGTAGGAGCGACAGTTACAATGAGCAGTTCTTC	CASRSDSYNEQFF
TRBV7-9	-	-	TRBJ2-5	TGTGCCAGCAGCTTGGGAGTTCAAGAGACCCAGTACTTC	CASSLGVQETQYF
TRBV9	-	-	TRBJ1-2	TGTGCCAGCAGCCGAACCAACAGGGTAGGGAACTATGGCTACACCTTC	CASSRTNRVGNYGYTF
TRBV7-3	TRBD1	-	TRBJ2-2	TGTGCCAGCAGCCGGGACAGATTCACCGGGGAGCTGTTTTTT	CASSRDRFTGELFF
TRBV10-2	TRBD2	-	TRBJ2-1	TGCGCCAGCGCACTAGCGGGGGAATACAATGAGCAGTTCTTC	CASALAGEYNEQFF
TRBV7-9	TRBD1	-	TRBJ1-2	TGTGCCAGCAGCTTAAGGGACAGGGGGCTCCCCTATGGCTACACCTTC	CASSLRDRGLPYGYTF
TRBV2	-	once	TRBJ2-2	TGTGCCAGCAGCGAGACGGGACTCCCTGCCGGGGAGCTGTTTTTT	CASSETGLPAGELFF
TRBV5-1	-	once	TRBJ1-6	TGCGCCAGCAGCTCTAGGACAGAGAGCTCCTATAATTCACCCCTCCACTTT	CASSSRTESSYNSPLHF
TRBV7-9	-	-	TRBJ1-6	TGTGCCAGCAGCTTAGTAGGAGGCTCCTATAATTCACCCCTCCACTTT	CASSLVGGSYNSPLHF
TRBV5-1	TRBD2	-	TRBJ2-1	TGCGCCAGCAGCTCCCCGGGACTAGCGGGAGTATCAGCCTACAATGAGCAGTTCTTC	CASSSPGLAGVSAYNEQFF
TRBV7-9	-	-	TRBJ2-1	TGTGCCAGCAGCTTAGAACTTTATGAGCAGTTCTTC	CASSLELYEQFF
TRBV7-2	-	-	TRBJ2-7	TGTGCCAGCAGTTCCAATTACGAGCAGTACTTC	CASSSNYEQYF
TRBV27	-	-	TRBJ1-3	TGTGCCAACCCCCAGAAATCTGGAAACACCATATATTTT	CANPQKSGNTIYF
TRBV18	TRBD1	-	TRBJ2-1	TGTGCCAGCTCACCACCGGACAGGAGGAATGAGCAGTTCTTC	CASSPPDRRNEQFF
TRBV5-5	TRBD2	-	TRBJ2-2	TGTGCCAGCAGCCAGACTAGCGGGGGGGCTATAACCGGGGAGCTGTTTTTT	CASSQTSGGAITGELFF
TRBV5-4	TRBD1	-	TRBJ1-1	TGTGCCAGCAGCGGAAATGGACAGGGGGGGACTGAAGCTTTCTTT	CASSGNGQGGTEAFF
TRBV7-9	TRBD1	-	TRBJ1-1	TGTGCCAGCAGCTTTTCTACAGGGGACACTGAAGCTTTCTTT	CASSFSTGDTEAFF
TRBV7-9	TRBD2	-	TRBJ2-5	TGTGCCAGCAGCCCCGGGACTAGCAAAGAGACCCAGTACTTC	CASSPGTSKETQYF
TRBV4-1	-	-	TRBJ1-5	TGCGCCAGCAGCCAAGTGTTAAATAGCAATCAGCCCCAGCATTTT	CASSQVLNSNQPQHF
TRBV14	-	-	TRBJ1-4	TGTGCCAGCAGCCAACTGAGGGCAGCAACTAATGAAAAACTGTTTTTT	CASSQLRAATNEKLFF
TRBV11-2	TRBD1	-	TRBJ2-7	TGTGCCAGCAGCTTTGACAGGGCGGCCTACGAGCAGTACTTC	CASSFDRAAYEQYF
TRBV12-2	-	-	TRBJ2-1	TGTGCAAGTCGCTCCCCGCCGCGTGGACTAGCGGGAGGGTATGGGCAGTTCTTC	CASRSPPRGLAGGYGQFF
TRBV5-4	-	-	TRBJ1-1	TGTGCCAGCAGCCCACAGGGTTTGAACACTGAAGCTTTCTTT	CASSPQGLNTEAFF
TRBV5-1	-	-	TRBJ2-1	TGCGCCAGCAGCTGGCCGCAGGGATCCTACAATGAGCAGTTCTTC	CASSWPQGSYNEQFF
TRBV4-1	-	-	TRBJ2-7	TGCGCCAGCAGCCAAGTTCCAGGGGTCCACGAGCAGTACTTC	CASSQVPGVHEQYF
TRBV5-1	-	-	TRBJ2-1	TGCGCCAGCAGCTTGGCGGCTAGCGTCGACAATGAGCAGTTCTTC	CASSLAASVDNEQFF
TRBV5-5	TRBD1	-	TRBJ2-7	TGTGCCAGCAGCCCTTCGAACCCGGGACAGAACTACGAGCAGTACTTC	CASSPSNPGQNYEQYF